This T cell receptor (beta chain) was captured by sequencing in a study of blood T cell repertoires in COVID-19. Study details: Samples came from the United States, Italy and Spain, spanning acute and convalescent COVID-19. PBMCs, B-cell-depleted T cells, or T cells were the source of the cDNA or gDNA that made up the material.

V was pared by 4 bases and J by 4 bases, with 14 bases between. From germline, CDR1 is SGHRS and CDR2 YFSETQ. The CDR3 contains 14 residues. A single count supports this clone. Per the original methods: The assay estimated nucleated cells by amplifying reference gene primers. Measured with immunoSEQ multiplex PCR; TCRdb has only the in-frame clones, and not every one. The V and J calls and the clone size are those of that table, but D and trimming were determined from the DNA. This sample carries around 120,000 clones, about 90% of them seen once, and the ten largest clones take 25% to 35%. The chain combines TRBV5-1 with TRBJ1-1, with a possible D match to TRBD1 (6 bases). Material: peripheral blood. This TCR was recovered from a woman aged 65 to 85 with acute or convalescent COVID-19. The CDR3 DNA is TGCGCCAGCAGCCCCGGCGGGGGCGGCACTGAAGCTTTCTTT. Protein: CASSPGGGGTEAFF.